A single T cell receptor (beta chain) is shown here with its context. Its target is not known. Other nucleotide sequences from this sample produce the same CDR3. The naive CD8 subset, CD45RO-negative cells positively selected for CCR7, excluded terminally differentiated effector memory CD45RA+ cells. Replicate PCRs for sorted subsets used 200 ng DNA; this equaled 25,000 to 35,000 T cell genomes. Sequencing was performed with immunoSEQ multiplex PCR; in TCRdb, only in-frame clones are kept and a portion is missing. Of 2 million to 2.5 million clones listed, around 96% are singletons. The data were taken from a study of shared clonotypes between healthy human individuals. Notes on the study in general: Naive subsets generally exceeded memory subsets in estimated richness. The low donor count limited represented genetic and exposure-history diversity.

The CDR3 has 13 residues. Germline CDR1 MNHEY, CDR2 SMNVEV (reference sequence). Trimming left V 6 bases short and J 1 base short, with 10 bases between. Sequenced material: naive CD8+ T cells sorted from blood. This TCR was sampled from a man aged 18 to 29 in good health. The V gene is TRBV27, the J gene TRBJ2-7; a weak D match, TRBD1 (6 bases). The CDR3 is CASSSTGSYEQYF. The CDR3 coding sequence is TGTGCCAGCAGCTCAACAGGGTCCTACGAGCAGTACTTC.